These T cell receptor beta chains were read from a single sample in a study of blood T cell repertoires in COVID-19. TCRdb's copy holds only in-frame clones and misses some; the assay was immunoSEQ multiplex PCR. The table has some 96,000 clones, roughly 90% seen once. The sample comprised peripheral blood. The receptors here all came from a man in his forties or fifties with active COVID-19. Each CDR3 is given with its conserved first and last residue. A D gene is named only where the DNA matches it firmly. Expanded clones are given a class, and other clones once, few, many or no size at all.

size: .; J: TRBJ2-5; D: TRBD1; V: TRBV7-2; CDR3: CASSSSDRSQETQYF; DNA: TGTGCCAGCAGCTCCTCGGACAGGTCTCAAGAGACCCAGTACTTC
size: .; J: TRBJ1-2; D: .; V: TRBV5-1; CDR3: CASSYPGDNYGYTF; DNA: TGCGCCAGCAGCTATCCAGGTGACAACTATGGCTACACCTTC
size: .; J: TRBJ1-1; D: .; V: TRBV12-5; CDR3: CASGLSLMGTPHREAFF; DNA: TGTGCTAGTGGTTTATCCCTCATGGGGACACCTCACCGTGAAGCTTTCTTT
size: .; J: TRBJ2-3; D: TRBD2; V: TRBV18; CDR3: CASSRIAGGPDTQYF; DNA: TGTGCCAGCTCACGAATAGCGGGAGGGCCAGATACGCAGTATTTT
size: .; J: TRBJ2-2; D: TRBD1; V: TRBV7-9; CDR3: CASSGRDRGDTGELFF; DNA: TGTGCCAGCAGCGGCAGGGACAGGGGGGACACCGGGGAGCTGTTTTTT
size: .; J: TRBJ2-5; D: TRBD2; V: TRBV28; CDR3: CASSPPLAGVWQTQYF; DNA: TGTGCCAGCAGCCCTCCCCTTGCGGGGGTCTGGCAGACCCAGTACTTC
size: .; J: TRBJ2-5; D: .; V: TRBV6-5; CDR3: CASSYSYRQETQYF; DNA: TGTGCCAGCAGTTACTCGTACAGGCAAGAGACCCAGTACTTC
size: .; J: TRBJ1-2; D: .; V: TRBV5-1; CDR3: CASGAAHSSYGYTF; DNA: TGCGCCAGCGGAGCAGCCCATTCATCCTATGGCTACACCTTC
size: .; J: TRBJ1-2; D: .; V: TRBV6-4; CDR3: CASRPGTLGAYGYTF; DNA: TGTGCCAGCAGGCCCGGGACCCTGGGGGCCTATGGCTACACCTTC
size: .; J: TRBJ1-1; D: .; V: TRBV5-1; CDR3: CASSQDTLNTEAFF; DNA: TGCGCCAGCAGCCAGGACACCCTGAACACTGAAGCTTTCTTT
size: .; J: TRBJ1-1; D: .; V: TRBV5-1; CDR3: CASSLQGSTEAFF; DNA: TGCGCCAGCAGCTTACAGGGATCCACTGAAGCTTTCTTT
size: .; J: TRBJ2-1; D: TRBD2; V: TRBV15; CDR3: CATSRDRAGGPPEQFF; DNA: TGTGCCACCAGCAGAGATCGCGCGGGGGGTCCGCCAGAGCAGTTCTTC
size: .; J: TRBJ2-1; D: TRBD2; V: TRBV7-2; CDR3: CASSPGLVSREQFF; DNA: TGTGCCAGCAGCCCCGGACTAGTCAGCCGGGAGCAGTTCTTC
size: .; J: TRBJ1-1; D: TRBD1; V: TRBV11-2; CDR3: CASAWITGQGGFGAFF; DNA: TGTGCCAGCGCCTGGATAACGGGACAGGGTGGGTTTGGGGCTTTCTTT
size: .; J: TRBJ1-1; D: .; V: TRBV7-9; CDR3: CASSPSGGPSGEAFF; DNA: TGTGCCAGCAGCCCGAGTGGAGGACCCTCGGGTGAAGCTTTCTTT
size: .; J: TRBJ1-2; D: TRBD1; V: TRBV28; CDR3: CASSLSRQGGGYTF; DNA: TGTGCCAGCAGTTTAAGTCGGCAGGGGGGCGGCTACACCTTC
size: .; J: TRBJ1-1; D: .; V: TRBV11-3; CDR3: CASSSTLRGTEAFF; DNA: TGTGCCAGCAGCTCAACCCTCCGGGGCACTGAAGCTTTCTTT
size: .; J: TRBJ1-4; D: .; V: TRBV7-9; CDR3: CASSLGDTVLNEKLFF; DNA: TGTGCCAGCAGCTTAGGAGACACCGTATTGAATGAAAAACTGTTTTTT
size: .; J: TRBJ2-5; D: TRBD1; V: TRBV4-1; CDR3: CASSPRSSTGAETQYF; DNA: TGCGCCAGCAGCCCAAGATCCAGCACAGGGGCTGAGACCCAGTACTTC
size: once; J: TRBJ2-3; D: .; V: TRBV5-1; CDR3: CASSSGGGGRTDTQYF; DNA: TGCGCCAGCAGCTCGGGCGGCGGGGGCCGCACAGATACGCAGTATTTT
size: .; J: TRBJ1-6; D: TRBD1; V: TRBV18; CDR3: CASSQTGVGNSPLHF; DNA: TGTGCCAGCTCACAGACAGGGGTGGGTAATTCACCCCTCCACTTT
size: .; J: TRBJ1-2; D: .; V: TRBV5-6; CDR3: CASSLGGADYGYTF; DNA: TGTGCCAGCAGCTTGGGGGGAGCGGACTATGGCTACACCTTC
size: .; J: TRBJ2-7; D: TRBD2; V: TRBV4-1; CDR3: CASSPFRTSGAYEQYF; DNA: TGCGCCAGCAGCCCTTTTCGGACTAGCGGGGCTTACGAGCAGTACTTC
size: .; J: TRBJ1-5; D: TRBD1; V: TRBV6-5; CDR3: CASSSQGWNQPQHF; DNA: TGTGCCAGCAGTTCACAGGGGTGGAATCAGCCCCAGCATTTT
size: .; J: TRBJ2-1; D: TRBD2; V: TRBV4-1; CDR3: CASSQVQLAGGNEQFF; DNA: TGCGCCAGCAGCCAAGTACAACTAGCGGGGGGTAATGAGCAGTTCTTC
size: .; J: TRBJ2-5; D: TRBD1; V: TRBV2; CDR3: CASSQTGLRETQYF; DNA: TGTGCCAGCAGTCAGACAGGGCTCAGGGAGACCCAGTACTTC
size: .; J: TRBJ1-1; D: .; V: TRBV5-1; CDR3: CASSFIGGQTEAFF; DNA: TGCGCCAGCAGCTTTATTGGGGGACAAACTGAAGCTTTCTTT
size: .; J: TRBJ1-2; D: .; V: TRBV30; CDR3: CAWSAGDGPYGYTF; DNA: TGTGCCTGGAGTGCGGGGGACGGACCCTATGGCTACACCTTC
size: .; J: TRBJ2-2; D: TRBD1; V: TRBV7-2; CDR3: CASSSGQGYTGELFF; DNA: TGTGCCAGCAGCTCCGGACAGGGGTACACCGGGGAGCTGTTTTTT
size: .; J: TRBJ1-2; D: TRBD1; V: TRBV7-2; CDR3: CASSLGGQGSGGYTF; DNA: TGTGCCAGCAGCTTAGGGGGACAGGGGTCGGGAGGCTACACCTTC
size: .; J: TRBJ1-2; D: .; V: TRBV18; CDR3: CASSAGLGYGYTF; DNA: TGTGCCAGCTCAGCGGGCCTTGGGTATGGCTACACCTTC
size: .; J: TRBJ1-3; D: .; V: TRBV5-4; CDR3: CASSLDLRGNTIYF; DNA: TGTGCCAGCAGCTTGGATTTAAGGGGGAACACCATATATTTT
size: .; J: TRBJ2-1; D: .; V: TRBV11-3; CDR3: CASSLDRNRAPNEQFF; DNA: TGTGCCAGCAGCTTAGATCGTAACAGGGCTCCGAATGAGCAGTTCTTC
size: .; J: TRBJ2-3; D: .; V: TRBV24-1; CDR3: CATSDLRGTDTQYF; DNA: TGTGCCACCAGTGATCTCCGTGGCACAGATACGCAGTATTTT
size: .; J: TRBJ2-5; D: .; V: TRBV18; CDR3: CASSPPGRAETQYF; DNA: TGTGCCAGCTCACCACCCGGCAGGGCAGAGACCCAGTACTTC
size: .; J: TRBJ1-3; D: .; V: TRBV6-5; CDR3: CASSRGTLDTIYF; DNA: TGTGCCAGCAGTAGGGGGACCTTGGACACCATATATTTT
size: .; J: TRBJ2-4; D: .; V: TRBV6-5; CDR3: CASSSGFRRYENIQYF; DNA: TGTGCCAGCAGTTCAGGCTTCCGGAGGTATGAGAACATTCAGTACTTC
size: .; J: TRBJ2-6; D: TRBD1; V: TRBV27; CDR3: CASSDRDPSGANVLTF; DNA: TGTGCCAGCAGCGACAGGGATCCTTCTGGGGCCAACGTCCTGACTTTC
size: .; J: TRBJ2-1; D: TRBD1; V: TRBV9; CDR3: CASSSDGTGGRPRAYNEQFF; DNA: TGTGCCAGCAGCTCCGATGGTACAGGGGGACGGCCGAGGGCCTACAATGAGCAGTTCTTC
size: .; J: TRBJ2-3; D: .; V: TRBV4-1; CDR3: CASSQEAGDTQYF; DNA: TGCGCCAGCAGCCAAGAGGCGGGAGATACGCAGTATTTT
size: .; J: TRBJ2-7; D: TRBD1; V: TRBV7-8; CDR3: CASSSSRGTIFLNEQYF; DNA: TGTGCCAGCAGTTCTAGCAGGGGGACCATATTCCTCAACGAGCAGTACTTC
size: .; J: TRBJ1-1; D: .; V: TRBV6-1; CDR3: CASSEQGTPNTEAFF; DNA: TGTGCCAGCAGTGAACAGGGGACACCTAACACTGAAGCTTTCTTT
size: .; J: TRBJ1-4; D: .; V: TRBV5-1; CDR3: CASSNYRDANEKLFF; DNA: TGCGCCAGCAGCAATTACAGGGATGCTAATGAAAAACTGTTTTTT
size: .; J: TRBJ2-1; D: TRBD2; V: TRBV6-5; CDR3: CASSSPLAGGPGEQFF; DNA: TGTGCCAGCAGTTCCCCACTAGCGGGGGGGCCGGGGGAGCAGTTCTTC
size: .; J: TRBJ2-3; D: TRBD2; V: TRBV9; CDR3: CASSPGTGPGLAGGVTDTQYF; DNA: TGTGCCAGCAGCCCAGGGACAGGCCCGGGACTAGCGGGAGGGGTCACAGATACGCAGTATTTT
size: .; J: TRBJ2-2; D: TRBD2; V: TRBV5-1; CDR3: CASSLGPSGGNTGELFF; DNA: TGCGCCAGCAGCTTGGGTCCTAGCGGGGGAAACACCGGGGAGCTGTTTTTT
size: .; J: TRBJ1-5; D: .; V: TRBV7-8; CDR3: CASSPTDNQPQHF; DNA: TGTGCCAGCAGCCCGACAGACAATCAGCCCCAGCATTTT
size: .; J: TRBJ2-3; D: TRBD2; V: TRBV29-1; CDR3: CSVHGLAGLSTDTQYF; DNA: TGCAGCGTTCACGGACTAGCGGGGTTAAGCACAGATACGCAGTATTTT
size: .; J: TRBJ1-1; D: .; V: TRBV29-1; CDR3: CSVLGAAMVTEAFF; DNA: TGCAGCGTATTAGGGGCGGCAATGGTCACTGAAGCTTTCTTT